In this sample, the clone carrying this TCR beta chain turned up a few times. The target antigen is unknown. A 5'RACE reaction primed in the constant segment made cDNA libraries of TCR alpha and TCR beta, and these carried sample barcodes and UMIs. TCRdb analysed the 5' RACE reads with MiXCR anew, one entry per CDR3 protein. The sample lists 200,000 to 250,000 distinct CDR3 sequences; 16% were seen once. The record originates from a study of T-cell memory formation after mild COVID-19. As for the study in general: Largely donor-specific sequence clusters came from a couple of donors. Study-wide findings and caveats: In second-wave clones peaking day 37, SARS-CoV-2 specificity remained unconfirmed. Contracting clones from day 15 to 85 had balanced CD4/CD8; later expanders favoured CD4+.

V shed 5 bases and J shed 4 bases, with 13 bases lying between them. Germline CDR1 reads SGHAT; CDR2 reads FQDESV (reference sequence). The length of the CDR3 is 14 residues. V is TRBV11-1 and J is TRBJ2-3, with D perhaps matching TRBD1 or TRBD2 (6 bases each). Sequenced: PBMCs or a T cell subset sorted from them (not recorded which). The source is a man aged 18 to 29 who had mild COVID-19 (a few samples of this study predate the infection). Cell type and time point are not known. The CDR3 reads CASSANGGPDTQYF. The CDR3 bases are TGTGCCAGCAGCGCGAACGGGGGCCCAGATACGCAGTATTTT.